This T cell receptor beta chain derives from a study of OX40 agonist ivuxolimab in advanced cancers. The wider study: At approximately 83% male, the cohort had a mean age of roughly 60 years, ranging from roughly 23 to 80. General observations from the study: Averaging showed that CD8+ T cells had more expanded clones than CD4+ did.

Using immunoSEQ multiplex PCR, the repertoire was profiled, and TCRdb retains in-frame clones only, with some absent. The sample lists roughly 57,000 clones, approximately 86% occurring once. The cohort excluded patients with autoimmune disease history or systemic immunosuppression. Remarks on this clone: The antigen remains unidentified.

The CDR3 spans 16 residues. CDR1 and CDR2 from the germline V gene are KGHSH and LQKENI. Trimming stripped 0 bases from V and 3 bases from J, with 15 bases between. The source of this sequence is an adult with an advanced solid tumor such as melanoma, head and neck, liver or kidney cancer. V usage is TRBV18 and J usage is TRBJ2-7, with D possibly TRBD2 on 6 matching bases. Sequencing used CD4+ or CD8+ T cells sorted from blood, obtained in a trial of the OX40 agonist ivuxolimab. In DNA form, the CDR3 reads TGTGCCAGCTCACCACCCCGGGACTTGAACTTCTACGAGCAGTACTTC. Its translation is CASSPPRDLNFYEQYF.